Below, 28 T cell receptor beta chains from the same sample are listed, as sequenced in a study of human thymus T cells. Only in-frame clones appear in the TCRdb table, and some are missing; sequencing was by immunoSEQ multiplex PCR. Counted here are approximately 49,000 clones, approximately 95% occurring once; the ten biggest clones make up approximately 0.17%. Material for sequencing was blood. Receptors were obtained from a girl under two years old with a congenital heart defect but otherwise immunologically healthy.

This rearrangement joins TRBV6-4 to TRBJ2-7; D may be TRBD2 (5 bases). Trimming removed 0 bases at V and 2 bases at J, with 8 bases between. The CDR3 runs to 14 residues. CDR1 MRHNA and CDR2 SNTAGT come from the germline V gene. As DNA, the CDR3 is TGTGCCAGCAGTGACTCTGCGGGTCCCTACGAGCAGTACTTC. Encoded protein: CASSDSAGPYEQYF.

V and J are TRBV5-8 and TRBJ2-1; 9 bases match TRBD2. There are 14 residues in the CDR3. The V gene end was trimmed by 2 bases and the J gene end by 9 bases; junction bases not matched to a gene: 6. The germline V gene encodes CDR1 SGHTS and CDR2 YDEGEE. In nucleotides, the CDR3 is TGTGCCAGCAGCTTTCGGGTAGCGGGAGTTGAGCAGTTCTTC. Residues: CASSFRVAGVEQFF. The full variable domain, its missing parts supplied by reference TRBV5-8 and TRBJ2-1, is EAGVTQSPTHLIKTRGQQATLRCSPISGHTSVYWYQQALGLGLQFLLWYDEGEERNRGNFPPRFSGRQFPNYSSELNVNALELEDSALYLCASSFRVAGVEQFFGPGTRLTVL.

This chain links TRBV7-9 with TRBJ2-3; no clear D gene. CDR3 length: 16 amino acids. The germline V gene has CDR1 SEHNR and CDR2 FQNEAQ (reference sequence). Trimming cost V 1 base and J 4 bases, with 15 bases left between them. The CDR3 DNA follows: TGTGCCAGCAGCTTAGATCCGCGGCTAGTGTCAGATACGCAGTATTTT. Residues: CASSLDPRLVSDTQYF. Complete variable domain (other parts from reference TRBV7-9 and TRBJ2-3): DTGVSQNPRHKITKRGQNVTFRCDPISEHNRLYWYRQTLGQGPEFLTYFQNEAQLEKSRLLSDRFSAERPKGSFSTLEIQRTEQGDSAMYLCASSLDPRLVSDTQYFGPGTRLTVL.

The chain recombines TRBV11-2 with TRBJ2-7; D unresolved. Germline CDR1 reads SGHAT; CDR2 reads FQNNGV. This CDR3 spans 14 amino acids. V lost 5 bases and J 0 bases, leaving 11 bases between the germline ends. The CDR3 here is CASSPPRSSYEQYF. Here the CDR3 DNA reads TGTGCCAGCAGCCCTCCGAGGAGCTCCTACGAGCAGTACTTC. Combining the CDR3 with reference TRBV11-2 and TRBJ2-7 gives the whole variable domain EAGVAQSPRYKIIEKRQSVAFWCNPISGHATLYWYQQILGQGPKLLIQFQNNGVVDDSQLPKDRFSAERLKGVDSTLKIQPAKLEDSAVYLCASSPPRSSYEQYFGPGTRLTVT.

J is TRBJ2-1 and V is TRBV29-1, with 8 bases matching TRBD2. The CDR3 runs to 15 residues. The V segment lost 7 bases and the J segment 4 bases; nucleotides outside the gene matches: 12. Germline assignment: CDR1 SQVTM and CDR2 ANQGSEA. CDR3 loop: CSARPGLGTYNEQFF. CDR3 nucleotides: TGCAGCGCCCGACCGGGACTAGGAACTTACAATGAGCAGTTCTTC.

CDR3 in DNA: TGTGCCAGCAGCCCCAGGACCGGGGGATTATACAATGAGCAGTTCTTC. Translating it yields CASSPRTGGLYNEQFF. The V call is TRBV7-6, the J call TRBJ2-1; possibly TRBD2 for D (6 bases). Germline lookup yields CDR1 SGHVS and CDR2 FNYEAQ. V lost 5 bases and J lost 4, with 18 bases in between. The length of the CDR3 is 16 residues.

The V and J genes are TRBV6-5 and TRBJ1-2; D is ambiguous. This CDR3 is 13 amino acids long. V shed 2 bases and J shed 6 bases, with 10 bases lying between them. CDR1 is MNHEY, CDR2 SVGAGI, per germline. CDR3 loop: CASSYGREDGYTF. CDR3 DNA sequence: TGTGCCAGCAGTTACGGTCGGGAGGATGGCTACACCTTC.

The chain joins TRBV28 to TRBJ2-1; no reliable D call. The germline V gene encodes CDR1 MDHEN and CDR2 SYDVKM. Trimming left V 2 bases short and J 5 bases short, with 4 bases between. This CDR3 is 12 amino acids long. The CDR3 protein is CASSLVHNEQFF. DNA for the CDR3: TGTGCCAGCAGTTTAGTACACAATGAGCAGTTCTTC.

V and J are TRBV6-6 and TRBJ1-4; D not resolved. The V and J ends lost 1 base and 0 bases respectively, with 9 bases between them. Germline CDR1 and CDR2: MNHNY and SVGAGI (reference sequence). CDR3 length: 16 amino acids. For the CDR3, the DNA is TGTGCCAGCAGTTACTTGAGGCGTCCAACTAATGAAAAACTGTTTTTT. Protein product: CASSYLRRPTNEKLFF.

The CDR3 nucleotides read TGCGCCAGCAGCCAATCGGGACTTACAGGCACCCTAACCTGGAACACCGGGGAGCTGTTTTTT. Protein product: CASSQSGLTGTLTWNTGELFF. The chain recombines TRBV4-3 with TRBJ2-2; weak D call: TRBD2 (6 bases). CDR1 is LGHNA and CDR2 is YSLEER in the germline V gene. The CDR3 length is 21 residues. Trimming removed 2 bases at V and 1 base at J, with 26 bases between.

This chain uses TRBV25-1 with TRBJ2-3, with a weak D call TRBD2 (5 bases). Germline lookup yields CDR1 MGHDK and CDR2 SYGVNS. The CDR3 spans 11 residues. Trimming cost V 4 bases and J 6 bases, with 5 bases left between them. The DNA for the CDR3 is TGTGCCAGCAGTGGAGGGGATACGCAGTATTTT. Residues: CASSGGDTQYF.

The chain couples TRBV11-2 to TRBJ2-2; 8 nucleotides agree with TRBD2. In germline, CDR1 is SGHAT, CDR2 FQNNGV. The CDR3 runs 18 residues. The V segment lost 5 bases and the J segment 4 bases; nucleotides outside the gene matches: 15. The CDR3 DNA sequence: TGTGCCAGCAGCGCCGGGGGGGCGGGAGCGCCCTTCACCGGGGAGCTGTTTTTT. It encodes CASSAGGAGAPFTGELFF. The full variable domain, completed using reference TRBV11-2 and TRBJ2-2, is EAGVAQSPRYKIIEKRQSVAFWCNPISGHATLYWYQQILGQGPKLLIQFQNNGVVDDSQLPKDRFSAERLKGVDSTLKIQPAKLEDSAVYLCASSAGGAGAPFTGELFFGEGSRLTVL.

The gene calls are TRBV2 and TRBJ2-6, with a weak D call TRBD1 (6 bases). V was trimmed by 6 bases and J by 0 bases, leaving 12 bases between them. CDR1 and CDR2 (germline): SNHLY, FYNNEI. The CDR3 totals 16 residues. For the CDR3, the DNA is TGTGCCAGCAGGAATCGGGACATCTCTGGGGCCAACGTCCTGACTTTC. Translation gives CASRNRDISGANVLTF.

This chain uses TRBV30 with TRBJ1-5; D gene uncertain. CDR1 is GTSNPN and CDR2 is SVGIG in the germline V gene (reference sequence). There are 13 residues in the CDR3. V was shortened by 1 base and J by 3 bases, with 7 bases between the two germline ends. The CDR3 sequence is CAWSASINQPQHF. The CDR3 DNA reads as TGTGCCTGGAGTGCCTCCATCAATCAGCCCCAGCATTTT.

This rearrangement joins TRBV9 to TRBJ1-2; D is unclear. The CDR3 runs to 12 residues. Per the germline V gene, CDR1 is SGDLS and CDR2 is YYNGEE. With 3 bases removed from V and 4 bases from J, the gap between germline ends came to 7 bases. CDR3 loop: CASSAGFYGYTF. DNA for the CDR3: TGTGCCAGCAGCGCCGGCTTCTATGGCTACACCTTC.

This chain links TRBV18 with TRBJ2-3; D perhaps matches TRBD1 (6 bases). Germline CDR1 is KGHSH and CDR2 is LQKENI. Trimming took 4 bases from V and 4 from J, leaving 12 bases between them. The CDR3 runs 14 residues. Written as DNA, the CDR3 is TGTGCCAGCTCACAGGACAGAGGAGCAGATACGCAGTATTTT. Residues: CASSQDRGADTQYF. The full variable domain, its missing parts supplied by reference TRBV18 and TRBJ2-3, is NAGVMQNPRHLVRRRGQEARLRCSPMKGHSHVYWYRQLPEEGLKFMVYLQKENIIDESGMPKERFSAEFPKEGPSILRIQQVVRGDSAAYFCASSQDRGADTQYFGPGTRLTVL.

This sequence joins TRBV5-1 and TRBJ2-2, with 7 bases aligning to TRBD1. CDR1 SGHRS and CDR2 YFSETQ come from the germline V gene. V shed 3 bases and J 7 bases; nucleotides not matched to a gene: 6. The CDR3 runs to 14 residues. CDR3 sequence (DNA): TGCGCCAGCAGCTCCGGGACAGCAAGCGGGGAGCTGTTTTTT. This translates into CASSSGTASGELFF.

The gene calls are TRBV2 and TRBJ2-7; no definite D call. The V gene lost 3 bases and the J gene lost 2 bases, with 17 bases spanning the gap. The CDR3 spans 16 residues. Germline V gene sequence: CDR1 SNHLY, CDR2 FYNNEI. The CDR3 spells CASSDRWQVDPYEQYF. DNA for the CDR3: TGTGCCAGCAGTGATCGGTGGCAGGTCGACCCCTACGAGCAGTACTTC.

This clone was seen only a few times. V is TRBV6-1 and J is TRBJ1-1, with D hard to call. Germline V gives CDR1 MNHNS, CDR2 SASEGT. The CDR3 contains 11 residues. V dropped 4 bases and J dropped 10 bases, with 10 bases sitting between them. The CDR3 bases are TGTGCCAGCAGTGCCAGGCCGGCAGCTTTCTTT. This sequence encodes CASSARPAAFF.

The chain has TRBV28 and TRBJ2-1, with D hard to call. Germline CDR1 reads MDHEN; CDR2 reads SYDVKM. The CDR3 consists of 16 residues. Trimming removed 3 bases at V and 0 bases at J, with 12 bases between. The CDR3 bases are TGTGCCAGCAGTTTCTCCCGGCGGTACTCCTACAATGAGCAGTTCTTC. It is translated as CASSFSRRYSYNEQFF. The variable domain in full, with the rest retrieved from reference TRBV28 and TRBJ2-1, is DVKVTQSSRYLVKRTGEKVFLECVQDMDHENMFWYRQDPGLGLRLIYFSYDVKMKEKGDIPEGYSVSREKKERFSLILESASTNQTSMYLCASSFSRRYSYNEQFFGPGTRLTVL.

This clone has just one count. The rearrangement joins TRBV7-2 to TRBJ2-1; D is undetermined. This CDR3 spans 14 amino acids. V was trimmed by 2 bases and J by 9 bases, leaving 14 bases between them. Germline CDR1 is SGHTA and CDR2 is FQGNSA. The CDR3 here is CASSLNPGQIEQFF. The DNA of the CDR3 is TGTGCCAGCAGCTTAAACCCTGGTCAGATTGAGCAGTTCTTC.

Here the CDR3 DNA reads TGTGCTAGTAAGCCGACTATTATCACAGATACGCAGTATTTT. Translation gives CASKPTIITDTQYF. The chain uses TRBV12-5 and TRBJ2-3, with TRBD2 as a possible D gene (5 bases). CDR1 LGHNT and CDR2 FRNRAP come from the germline V gene. This CDR3 contains 14 residues. Trimming took 8 bases from V and 2 from J, leaving 14 bases between them.

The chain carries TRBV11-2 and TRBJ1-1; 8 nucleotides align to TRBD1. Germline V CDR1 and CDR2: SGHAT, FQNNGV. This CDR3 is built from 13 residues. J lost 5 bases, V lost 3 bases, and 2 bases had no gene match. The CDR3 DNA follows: TGTGCCAGCAGCTTGGACAGGGTTACTGAAGCTTTCTTT. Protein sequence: CASSLDRVTEAFF.

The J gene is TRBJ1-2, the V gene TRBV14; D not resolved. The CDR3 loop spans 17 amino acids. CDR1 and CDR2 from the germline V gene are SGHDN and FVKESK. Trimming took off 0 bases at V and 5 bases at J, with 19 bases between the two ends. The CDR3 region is CASSQDSFGRTDYGYTF. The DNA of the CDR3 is TGTGCCAGCAGCCAAGATAGTTTCGGACGTACAGATTATGGCTACACCTTC. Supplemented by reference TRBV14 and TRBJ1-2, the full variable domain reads EAGVTQFPSHSVIEKGQTVTLRCDPISGHDNLYWYRRVMGKEIKFLLHFVKESKQDESGMPNNRFLAERTGGTYSTLKVQPAELEDSGVYFCASSQDSFGRTDYGYTFGSGTRLTVV.

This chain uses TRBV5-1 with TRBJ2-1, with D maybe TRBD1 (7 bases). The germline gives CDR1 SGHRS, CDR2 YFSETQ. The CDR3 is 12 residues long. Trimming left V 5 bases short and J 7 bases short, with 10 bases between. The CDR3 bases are TGCGCCAGCAGGGAGGGGGCGAATGAGCAGTTCTTC. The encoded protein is CASREGANEQFF.

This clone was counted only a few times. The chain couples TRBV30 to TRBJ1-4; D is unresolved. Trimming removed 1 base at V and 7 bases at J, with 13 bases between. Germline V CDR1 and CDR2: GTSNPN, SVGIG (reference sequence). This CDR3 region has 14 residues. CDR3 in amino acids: CAWSGGGWSEKLFF. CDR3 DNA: TGTGCCTGGAGTGGAGGTGGGTGGAGTGAAAAACTGTTTTTT. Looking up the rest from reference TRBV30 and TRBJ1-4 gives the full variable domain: SQTIHQWPATLVQPVGSPLSLECTVEGTSNPNLYWYRQAAGRGLQLLFYSVGIGQISSEVPQNLSASRPQDRQFILSSKKLLLSDSGFYLCAWSGGGWSEKLFFGSGTQLSVL.

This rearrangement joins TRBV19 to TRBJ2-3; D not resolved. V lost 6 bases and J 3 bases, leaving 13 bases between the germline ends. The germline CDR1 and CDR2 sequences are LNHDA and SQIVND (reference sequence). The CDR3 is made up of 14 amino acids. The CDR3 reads CASSLGAATDTQYF. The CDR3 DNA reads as TGTGCCAGTAGCTTGGGCGCGGCGACAGATACGCAGTATTTT.

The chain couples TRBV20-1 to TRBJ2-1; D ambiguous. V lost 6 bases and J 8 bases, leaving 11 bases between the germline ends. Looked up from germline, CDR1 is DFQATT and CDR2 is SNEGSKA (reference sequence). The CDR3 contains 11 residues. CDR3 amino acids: CSATEIYEQFF. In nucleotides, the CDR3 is TGCAGTGCCACGGAGATCTATGAGCAGTTCTTC.